Below, one T cell receptor (beta chain) is given with its context. The data derive from a study of blood T cell repertoires in COVID-19. In the study overall: Samples representing acute and convalescent COVID-19 were sourced from the United States, Italy and Spain. Nucleic acid was either cDNA or gDNA, and it came from T cells, B-cell-depleted T cells, or PBMCs.

Authors' analysis steps: The assay estimated nucleated cells by amplifying reference gene primers. Here immunoSEQ multiplex PCR was the method, and the copy in TCRdb shows in-frame clones only, minus some. That table furnishes V, J and clone size, whereas the DNA furnished D and trimming. The sample lists 250,000 to 350,000 clones; 90% were seen once. Trimming removed 3 bases at V and 4 bases at J, with 13 bases between. Germline lookup yields CDR1 MDHEN and CDR2 SYDVKM. The length of the CDR3 is 15 residues. This receptor was identified in a young woman with acute COVID-19. The specimen sequenced was PBMCs or T cells enriched from blood (not recorded which). The rearrangement links TRBV28 to TRBJ2-1, with D possibly being TRBD2 (5 bases). CDR3 nucleotide sequence: TGTGCCAGCAGTTTTGGGGATCCGGGGTACAATGAGCAGTTCTTC. Protein product: CASSFGDPGYNEQFF.